The 25 T cell receptor beta chains listed next were all sequenced from one sample in a study of cytomegalovirus exposure and HLA in healthy donors. Primers for the PCR totalled 60 Vbeta and 13 Jbeta. Libraries were prepared by immunoSEQ multiplex PCR; TCRdb keeps only in-frame clonotypes and omits some of them. The sample includes about 150,000 clones, 70% to 80% seen only once; the top ten take roughly 8%. Sequenced: PBMCs. The receptors were sampled from a man younger than 40 in good health and CMV-seropositive.

This clone was seen a single time. The chain couples TRBV21-1 to TRBJ1-3; the table's D call of TRBD1 was not tested on the DNA. TRBV21-1 is termed a pseudogene. CDR3 length: 17 residues. The CDR3 sequence: CASSTLCDRGCRNTIYF. CDR3 nucleotides: TGTGCCAGCAGCACCCTTTGTGACAGGGGCTGTCGAAACACCATATATTTT.

The chain carries TRBV11-2 and TRBJ2-2; D is perhaps TRBD2 (6 bases). This CDR3 region has 16 residues. The germline CDR1 and CDR2 sequences are SGHAT and FQNNGV. Trimming pared 9 bases from V and 2 bases from J, leaving 19 bases between. The chain's CDR3 is CARPLGRGYNTGELFF. The CDR3 DNA reads TGTGCCAGACCCTTAGGGCGGGGTTACAACACCGGGGAGCTGTTTTTT.

The gene calls are TRBV6-4 and TRBJ2-3, with TRBD2 identical over 9 bases. This CDR3 is 15 amino acids long. V trimming: 3 bases; J trimming: 2 bases; junction bases outside the gene matches: 3. Germline values: CDR1 MRHNA, CDR2 SNTAGT. The CDR3 reads CASSEGTSPTDTQYF. Written as DNA, the CDR3 is TGTGCCAGCAGTGAAGGGACTAGCCCCACAGATACGCAGTATTTT.

V is TRBV7-9 and J is TRBJ1-4; TRBD1 might be the D (5 bases). The V end was cut by 1 base, the J end by 8 bases, with 11 bases between. The CDR3 runs to 14 residues. CDR1 SEHNR and CDR2 FQNEAQ come from the germline V gene (reference sequence). Written as DNA, the CDR3 is TGTGCCAGCAGCTTAGGGCAGGGTTTCGAAAAACTGTTTTTT. Amino acid sequence: CASSLGQGFEKLFF.

This clone appeared a few times. In nucleotides, the CDR3 is TGCGCCAGCAGCAGTCGACAGGGGGAGAAGTCCTACGAGCAGTACTTC. Its protein is CASSSRQGEKSYEQYF. The chain couples TRBV5-1 to TRBJ2-7; 9 positions agree with TRBD1. Germline lookup yields CDR1 SGHRS and CDR2 YFSETQ. With V trimmed by 4 bases and J by 1 base, 9 bases remained unmatched. The CDR3 extends over 16 amino acids.

The chain employs TRBV27 and TRBJ2-3, with D possibly being TRBD1 (6 bases). The CDR3 runs to 14 residues. Germline V lookup: CDR1 MNHEY, CDR2 SMNVEV (reference sequence). V lost 2 bases and J lost 6, with 12 bases in between. CDR3 nucleotides: TGTGCCAGCAGTTTAGAGCCCAGGGGCGATACGCAGTATTTT. Its protein product is CASSLEPRGDTQYF.

The chain has TRBV7-8 and TRBJ2-1, with D possibly being TRBD2 (5 bases). Germline V gene sequence: CDR1 SGHVS, CDR2 FQNEAQ. V lost 7 bases, J lost 0 bases, and 16 bases lay in between. The CDR3 length is 16 residues. The CDR3 coding sequence is TGTGCCAGCACCGATTGGTCGGGGAGCTCCTACAATGAGCAGTTCTTC. Amino acid sequence: CASTDWSGSSYNEQFF.

This sequence joins TRBV2 and TRBJ1-1; TRBD1 agrees at 7 bases. The CDR3 is made up of 14 amino acids. Germline values: CDR1 SNHLY, CDR2 FYNNEI. V shed 7 bases, J shed 2 bases, and the junction held 7 bases outside the gene matches. CDR3 bases: TGTGCCAGCACCCTGACAGGGTTTAACACTGAAGCTTTCTTT. It is translated as CASTLTGFNTEAFF.

The rearrangement joins TRBV27 to TRBJ2-1; 13 bases map to TRBD2. CDR3 size: 16 residues. Germline V lookup: CDR1 MNHEY, CDR2 SMNVEV (reference sequence). Trimming removed 1 base from V and 5 bases from J; junction bases left unmatched: 2. The CDR3 coding sequence is TGTGCCAGCAGTTTATGGGGACTAGCGGGGCACAATGAGCAGTTCTTC. Residues: CASSLWGLAGHNEQFF.

V gene TRBV4-1 combines with J gene TRBJ2-1, with 7 bases fitting TRBD2. The germline V gene has CDR1 MGHRA and CDR2 YSYEKL. The V and J ends lost 0 bases and 5 bases, in that order; junction bases with no gene match: 7. CDR3 size: 16 residues. The CDR3 DNA reads TGCGCCAGCAGCCAAGAGGGCGGGAGTAACGACAATGAGCAGTTCTTC. This gives the protein CASSQEGGSNDNEQFF.

The V gene is TRBV9, the J gene TRBJ1-3, with 10 bases matching TRBD1. The germline V gene encodes CDR1 SGDLS and CDR2 YYNGEE. V was pared by 3 bases and J by 3 bases, with 6 bases of the junction left unmatched. The CDR3 contains 16 residues. CDR3 bases: TGTGCCAGCAGCGCGCGACAGGGGGCCTATGGAAACACCATATATTTT. It is translated as CASSARQGAYGNTIYF.

This sequence joins TRBV19 and TRBJ1-1, with 8 bases fitting TRBD1. The germline gives CDR1 LNHDA, CDR2 SQIVND (reference sequence). The CDR3 length is 14 residues. Trimming removed 9 bases from V and 5 bases from J; junction bases left unmatched: 11. The CDR3 bases are TGTGCCAGCCTCAACAGGGGGAGGTCTACTGAAGCTTTCTTT. Amino acid sequence: CASLNRGRSTEAFF. The full variable domain, in which reference TRBV19 and TRBJ1-1 provide the parts outside the CDR3, is DGGITQSPKYLFRKEGQNVTLSCEQNLNHDAMYWYRQDPGQGLRLIYYSQIVNDFQKGDIAEGYSVSREKKESFPLTVTSAQKNPTAFYLCASLNRGRSTEAFFGQGTRLTVV.

This clone was detected a few times. J is TRBJ2-6 and V is TRBV11-3; possibly TRBD1 for D (5 bases). The germline gives CDR1 SGHNT, CDR2 YENEEA. Deletions cut 1 base from V and 2 bases from J, with 12 bases between. There are 17 residues in the CDR3. CDR3 loop: CASSLGGVSAGANVLTF. The DNA of the CDR3 is TGTGCCAGCAGCTTAGGGGGCGTTTCGGCTGGGGCCAACGTCCTGACTTTC.

The V and J genes are TRBV5-1 and TRBJ1-1, with 9 bases identical to TRBD1. The CDR3 runs to 16 residues. Looked up from germline, CDR1 is SGHRS and CDR2 is YFSETQ. With 4 bases clipped from V and 1 base from J, the junction kept 8 bases outside the gene matches. Here the CDR3 DNA reads TGCGCCAGCAGCCCCGGGACAGGGAGAACGAACACTGAAGCTTTCTTT. Translating gives CASSPGTGRTNTEAFF.

This clone has only one observation. DNA for the CDR3: TGTGCCAGCAGCCCGGGACAGCAAAACCAGCCCCAGCATTTT. This translates into CASSPGQQNQPQHF. The chain links TRBV6-5 to TRBJ1-5; 7 bases match TRBD1. V shed 6 bases and J 7 bases; nucleotides not matched to a gene: 9. CDR3 size: 14 residues. CDR1 is MNHEY, CDR2 SVGAGI, per germline.

This rearrangement joins TRBV7-2 to TRBJ2-3; 14 nucleotides match TRBD2. V was clipped by 5 bases and J by 2 bases; unmatched bases: 9. This CDR3 comprises 18 residues. Germline V lookup: CDR1 SGHTA, CDR2 FQGNSA. This CDR3 reads CASSKGLAGADFTDTQYF. CDR3 DNA sequence: TGTGCCAGCAGCAAGGGACTAGCGGGGGCTGATTTCACAGATACGCAGTATTTT.

This clone was counted a single time. The chain carries TRBV4-3 and TRBJ2-5; TRBD2 matches at 13 bases. Germline lookup yields CDR1 LGHNA and CDR2 YSLEER. The junction had 3 bases not matched to a gene; V was cut back by 0 bases and J by 2 bases. This CDR3 comprises 17 residues. CDR3 coding DNA: TGCGCCAGCAGCCAAGAGACTAGCGGGGGGTTACAAGAGACCCAGTACTTC. Translation gives CASSQETSGGLQETQYF.

This chain connects TRBV6-1 to TRBJ1-1; TRBD1 is a possible D gene (5 bases). The V gene lost 8 bases and the J gene lost 1 base, with 14 bases spanning the gap. CDR3 length equals 14 residues. The germline gives CDR1 MNHNS, CDR2 SASEGT. This CDR3 reads CASRGTIGNTEAFF. As DNA, the CDR3 is TGTGCCAGCCGAGGGACTATCGGGAACACTGAAGCTTTCTTT.

The V gene is TRBV9, the J gene TRBJ1-6, with unresolved D. The CDR3 extends over 15 amino acids. Germline assignment: CDR1 SGDLS and CDR2 YYNGEE. Trimming shortened V by 4 bases and J by 7 bases, and 15 bases separated the two germline ends. CDR3 protein: CASSLMGVGNSPLHF. The DNA of the CDR3 is TGTGCCAGCAGCCTCATGGGAGTCGGAAATTCACCCCTCCACTTT.

The chain recombines TRBV28 with TRBJ1-1, with 9 bases fitting TRBD1. Germline CDR1 reads MDHEN; CDR2 reads SYDVKM. V gave up 5 bases and J gave up 1 base; unmatched junction bases: 2. The CDR3 sequence is 14 residues long. The CDR3 nucleotides read TGTGCCAGCAGTGGACAGGGGAGGAACACTGAAGCTTTCTTT. It specifies CASSGQGRNTEAFF.

The chain employs TRBV2 and TRBJ1-2; 8 bases map to TRBD1. CDR1 is SNHLY and CDR2 is FYNNEI in the germline V gene. V lost 3 bases to trimming and J lost 2 bases; unmatched junction nucleotides: 2. The CDR3 consists of 14 residues. CDR3 DNA sequence: TGTGCCAGCAGTGACGGACAGGGAAACTATGGCTACACCTTC. Translating it yields CASSDGQGNYGYTF.

This chain connects TRBV7-2 to TRBJ1-3, with TRBD1 matching 7 bases. In germline, CDR1 is SGHTA, CDR2 FQGNSA. The CDR3 covers 15 residues. V shed 5 bases, J shed 2 bases, and the junction held 6 bases outside the gene matches. CDR3: CASSPHDRAGNTIYF. The DNA of the CDR3 is TGTGCCAGCAGCCCTCATGACAGGGCTGGAAACACCATATATTTT. Full variable domain (missing parts from reference TRBV7-2 and TRBJ1-3): GAGVSQSPSNKVTEKGKDVELRCDPISGHTALYWYRQSLGQGLEFLIYFQGNSAPDKSGLPSDRFSAERTGGSVSTLTIQRTQQEDSAVYLCASSPHDRAGNTIYFGEGSWLTVV.

The chain uses TRBV7-2 and TRBJ1-2; D not resolved. Germline V gene lookup returns CDR1 SGHTA and CDR2 FQGNSA. V was pared by 0 bases and J by 6 bases, with 11 bases between. There are 14 residues in the CDR3. In nucleotides, the CDR3 is TGTGCCAGCAGCTTAGCGTCTGTACTGGATGGCTACACCTTC. Translating gives CASSLASVLDGYTF.

This rearrangement joins TRBV5-1 to TRBJ2-7; D perhaps matches TRBD1 (6 bases). Germline CDR1 reads SGHRS; CDR2 reads YFSETQ. This CDR3 region has 13 residues. The V and J ends lost 4 bases and 2 bases respectively, with 10 bases between them. CDR3 bases: TGCGCCAGCAGCCCAGACAGGACCTACGAGCAGTACTTC. Encoded protein: CASSPDRTYEQYF.

This clone has only one observation. The chain has TRBV7-2 and TRBJ1-2, with D tentatively TRBD1 (6 bases). V was cut by 0 bases and J by 2 bases, with 16 bases left in between. CDR1 and CDR2 (germline): SGHTA, FQGNSA. This CDR3 has 17 residues. The CDR3 nucleotides read TGTGCCAGCAGCTTAGCGGCAAGGACAGAAAAGAACTATGGCTACACCTTC. Translating gives CASSLAARTEKNYGYTF.